These 10 T cell receptor beta chains were all obtained from the same sample, sequenced in a study of tumor-infiltrating lymphocytes in primary liver carcinoma. Out of unsorted whole blood came the blood RNA, and germline DNA was extracted as well. Total RNA amounting to roughly 480 ng was the source from which TCR beta cDNA was made with a constant-region primer. Three rounds of nested multiplex PCR with slightly modified ARM-PCR produced TCR beta libraries. Two initial PCR rounds of roughly 10 cycles each paired TRBV1-TRBV30 forward primers with a C-beta reverse primer. TCRdb re-called the multiplex PCR reads with MiXCR, one entry per CDR3 protein. The table includes about 310,000 distinct CDR3 sequences, roughly two thirds detected once. The sample comprised peripheral blood. The receptors originated from a middle-aged man with primary liver carcinoma and hepatitis B virus infection.

The chain carries TRBV5-5 and TRBJ2-3; no reliable D call. V was clipped by 1 base and J by 0 bases, with 12 bases between them. The germline V gene has CDR1 SGHKS and CDR2 YYEKEE (reference sequence). This CDR3 spans 16 amino acids. The CDR3 region is CASSLYRQASTDTQYF. The CDR3 nucleotides are TGTGCCAGCAGCTTGTATCGACAAGCTAGCACAGATACGCAGTATTTT. The full variable domain, completed using reference TRBV5-5 and TRBJ2-3, is DAGVTQSPTHLIKTRGQQVTLRCSPISGHKSVSWYQQVLGQGPQFIFQYYEKEERGRGNFPDRFSARQFPNYSSELNVNALLLGDSALYLCASSLYRQASTDTQYFGPGTRLTVL.

The table lists this clonotype with a few counts. The CDR3 DNA reads as TGTGCCAGCTGGACAGGGCCAGAAGAGACCCAGTACTTC. Residues: CASWTGPEETQYF. The chain employs TRBV28 and TRBJ2-5; 8 bases agree with TRBD1. V lost 8 bases and J lost 3; bases outside the gene matches: 5. Per the germline V gene, CDR1 is MDHEN and CDR2 is SYDVKM. CDR3 length: 13 residues.

As regards this clonotype: A junction end diverges from the germline sequence, so it may reflect a read error. The rearrangement links TRBV6-5 to TRBJ1-6, with D possibly matching TRBD1 (5 bases). Germline values: CDR1 MNHEY, CDR2 SVGAGI. CDR3 length: 15 amino acids. The CDR3 DNA reads as TGTGCCATCAGTTACTCGGCCGGGGACGTGTCACCCCTCCACTTT. This codes for CAISYSAGDVSPLHF.

With respect to this clonotype: A read error is likely, as this CDR3 ends without the conserved phenylalanine or tryptophan. Because the CDR3's place on the DNA is in doubt, the DNA is left out and the CDR3 is given as listed by TCRdb. The V gene is TRBV11-2, the J gene TRBJ2-7. The length of the CDR3 is 12 amino acids, counting both ends. CDR1 and CDR2 (germline): SGHAT, FQNNGV. The CDR3 sequence: CASSLGVSEHYL.

As regards this clonotype: The junction departs from germline at one end; a sequencing error may be responsible. The J gene is TRBJ1-1, the V gene TRBV5-1; maybe TRBD1 (6 bases). This CDR3 comprises 15 residues. The germline CDR1 and CDR2 sequences are SGHRS and YFSETQ. The CDR3 is CASSLDTGRDTEAFF. The CDR3 nucleotides read TGTGCCAGCAGCTTGGATACAGGGAGGGACACTGAAGCTTTCTTT.

This clonotype was seen just once. As the CDR3 is not closed by the conserved phenylalanine or tryptophan, this likely results from a read error. V usage is TRBV6-5 and J usage is TRBJ2-5, with 9 bases matching TRBD1. Germline CDR1 is MNHEY and CDR2 is SVGAGI. The length of the CDR3 is 15 residues. The V segment lost 5 bases and the J segment 4 bases; nucleotides outside the gene matches: 8. The CDR3 spells CASSTPWDRVETQYS. Here the CDR3 DNA reads TGTGCCAGCAGTACCCCTTGGGACAGGGTAGAGACCCAGTACTCC.

For this clonotype: This CDR3 fails to terminate in the conserved phenylalanine or tryptophan, so it likely reflects a read error. It is unclear where the CDR3 begins or ends on the DNA, so no DNA is shown, and the CDR3 is as TCRdb lists it. The chain uses TRBV12-5 and TRBJ2-1. Germline values: CDR1 LGHNT, CDR2 FRNRAP. The CDR3 spans 13 amino acids, including both terminal residues. The CDR3 loop reads CASVGGSRSEQFL.

This clonotype was recorded many times. V usage is TRBV6-1 and J usage is TRBJ2-1; the match to TRBD2 covers 9 bases. The CDR3 runs 18 residues. Germline loops: CDR1 MNHNS, CDR2 SASEGT. Trimming removed 1 base from V and 0 bases from J; junction bases left unmatched: 7. The CDR3 reads CASSEGRSGRSSYNEQFF. CDR3 bases: TGTGCCAGCAGTGAAGGGCGTAGCGGGAGAAGCTCCTACAATGAGCAGTTCTTC.

With respect to this clonotype: A much larger clone differs from this one at a single base, so this may be a read error. The V and J genes are TRBV6-6 and TRBJ1-3; D ambiguous. The germline gives CDR1 MNHNY, CDR2 SVGAGI (reference sequence). The CDR3 totals 16 residues. V gave up 1 base and J gave up 1 base, with 11 bases separating them. CDR3 sequence reads: CASSYLKTLSGNTIYF. In DNA form, the CDR3 reads TGTGCCAGCAGTTACTTGAAAACGCTTTCTGGAAACACCATATATTTT.

With regard to this clonotype: An end of the junction does not agree with germline; a read error may underlie this. The chain couples TRBV11-2 to TRBJ2-3; D call uncertain. CDR1 and CDR2 from the germline V gene are SGHAT and FQNNGV. The CDR3 is made up of 15 amino acids. The DNA for the CDR3 is TGTGTCAGCAGCTCCATAGTTCATAGCACAGATGCGCAGTATTTT. Its translation: CVSSSIVHSTDAQYF.